The present T cell receptor beta chain was sequenced within a study of follicular helper T cells after annual influenza vaccination (TCRdb year 2017). Background for the entire study: After each seasonal influenza vaccination, blood was collected on days 0, 7 and 28. Some subjects were followed across successive annual vaccinations spanning the 2013-2014, 2014-2015 and 2015-2016 seasons to study recall of cTfh clones. One week after vaccination, a second recruited cohort of eleven to twelve subjects (Table S1) displayed a similar ICOS+CD38+ cTfh response. Multi-year samples were available from six subjects, with four subjects covering two vaccination seasons and two subjects covering three seasons. Samples from 2013-2014 were cryopreserved, whereas samples from 2015 were processed immediately after collection. Summary of the overall study and its limitations: Because only 10-20% of the analyzed cells gave productive TCRB sequences, there was no way to sample rare clonotypes. ICOS+CD38+ cTfh clonality correlated with the frequency of that population, and its change correlated with the change in circulating plasmablast frequency. Day 7 ICOS+CD38+ clones were most often found later in ICOS-CD38- cTfh, suggesting that subset may serve as a memory reservoir. Undersampling of the much larger non-cTfh compartments could not be excluded when assessing influenza clone enrichment. A recurrent oligoclonal ICOS+CD38+ cTfh response containing tetramer and AIM influenza-specific clonotypes was recalled by successive annual vaccinations.

The library was generated by the immunoSEQ multiplex PCR assay. Adaptive Biotechnologies handled the TCRB amplification, library preparation, sequencing and preliminary bioinformatics at Survey level resolution. Per the original workflow: Clonality was calculated in R as 1 minus normalized Shannon entropy, and the Gini index was calculated with the R package ineq. Overlap score was defined as the summed counts of shared sequences divided by the total counts of all sequences in both compared samples. Shared-clonotype significance used Fisher's exact test assuming a theoretical repertoire of 10^7 TCRB sequences. In its TCRdb copy, this immuneACCESS table keeps in-frame sequences only and misses some clones. Where compared with another copy, unresolved V genes explain less than half of these, and the others have no known cause. V, J and clone size are taken as reported in that table, and D and trimming were inferred from the DNA itself. Within this sample are about 14,000 clones, with roughly 74% of them counted one time only. Almost 0.45% of the sample is in the top ten clones.

The time point label corresponds to: 2015-2016 season, pre-vaccination. Adults were given seasonal inactivated influenza vaccine (Fluvarix), and sorted blood CD4 subsets were followed by TCRB sequencing before and after vaccination. To be eligible, subjects had to live in the community and must not have received influenza vaccine in the previous 6 months. Reasons for exclusion included contraindications to influenza vaccine, substance abuse, HIV/AIDS, active malignancy, immunomodulatory medication, and active illness such as respiratory infection. Per time point, between roughly 35 and 100 mL of blood was sampled. PBMC were isolated using Ficoll-Paque PLUS or SepMate separation. As a non-Tfh subset for comparison, CXCR5- memory CD4 T cells were sorted. Before DNA was extracted, the cell subsets were sorted from PBMC using a BD FACS Aria. The germline V gene (reference sequence) gives CDR1 as MNHEY and CDR2 as SMNVEV. The germline ends are 18 bases apart after V is trimmed by 7 bases and J by 0 bases. Including cysteine and phenylalanine, the CDR3 has 17 amino acids. The DNA shown is the 51-base CDR3, in frame from base 1.

A note on this clone: Its antigen is unknown. The sample holds no much larger clone one base away, and base qualities are not on file.

This receptor was obtained from an adult who received the influenza vaccine. The sample in question was CXCR5- memory CD4+ T cells sorted from blood, obtained on the day of influenza vaccination. According to the study, the label for this sample's cell subset or site signals: CXCR5- memory CD4 T cells. In this chain, TRBV27 is recombined with TRBJ1-4; perhaps TRBD1 is the D gene, with 5 bases matching. The CDR3 reads CASTPRGSKATNEKLFF. Here is the DNA: TGTGCCAGCACTCCCCGGGGGTCAAAAGCAACTAATGAAAAACTGTTTTTT.